These 7 T cell receptor beta chains originate from one sample sequenced in a study of blood T cell repertoires in COVID-19. TCRdb's copy holds only in-frame clones and misses some; the assay was immunoSEQ multiplex PCR. The sample has 130,000 to 150,000 clones, under 90% seen once. Source material: peripheral blood. Source of these receptors: a man between 65 and 79 years old who had recovered from COVID-19.

The J gene is TRBJ1-1, the V gene TRBV25-1; D gene ambiguous. V was pared by 3 bases and J by 8 bases, with 7 bases between. Germline V CDR1 and CDR2: MGHDK, SYGVNS. The CDR3 runs 11 residues. In DNA, the CDR3 is TGTGCCAGCAGTGATGGAGGGGAAGCTTTCTTT. It codes for CASSDGGEAFF.

This clone was detected many times. The V and J genes are TRBV18 and TRBJ1-2, with D possibly being TRBD1 (6 bases). CDR1 and CDR2 (germline): KGHSH, LQKENI. Trimming stripped 3 bases from V and 1 base from J, with 15 bases between. CDR3 size: 16 residues. The CDR3 bases are TGTGCCAGCTCACCGTCTCAGGGGCGCGATAACTATGGCTACACCTTC. It specifies CASSPSQGRDNYGYTF. The full variable domain, in which reference TRBV18 and TRBJ1-2 provide the parts outside the CDR3, is NAGVMQNPRHLVRRRGQEARLRCSPMKGHSHVYWYRQLPEEGLKFMVYLQKENIIDESGMPKERFSAEFPKEGPSILRIQQVVRGDSAAYFCASSPSQGRDNYGYTFGSGTRLTVV.

For this clone: Different DNA sequences within this sample yield the same CDR3. The genes are TRBV12-3 or TRBV12-4 and TRBJ2-3; TRBD2 is a possible D gene (5 bases). The CDR3 is 12 residues long. V was trimmed by 5 bases and J by 4 bases, leaving 7 bases between them. The CDR3 nucleotides read TGTGCCAGCAGTAGAGGGTCAGATACGCAGTATTTT. This translates into CASSRGSDTQYF.

The genes are TRBV6-5 and TRBJ1-2, with D perhaps matching TRBD1 (5 bases). This CDR3 is 14 amino acids long. Trimming removed 0 bases from V and 5 bases from J, with 10 bases in between. From germline, CDR1 is MNHEY and CDR2 SVGAGI. The CDR3 region has the DNA TGTGCCAGCAGTTACTCGGGGCAGTTTTATGGCTACACCTTC. Translated: CASSYSGQFYGYTF.

The chain carries TRBV30 and TRBJ2-3, with 7 bases that match TRBD1. The trim removed 1 base at V and 3 bases at J, leaving 19 bases unmatched. Germline values: CDR1 GTSNPN, CDR2 SVGIG (reference sequence). The CDR3 contains 19 residues. As DNA, the CDR3 is TGTGCCTGGAGTGCCCACAGGGGACGCAGGTCGTCGAGGACAGATACGCAGTATTTT. Translated, it gives CAWSAHRGRRSSRTDTQYF.

The rearrangement links TRBV28 to TRBJ2-1, with 8 nucleotides matching TRBD2. Losses at the gene ends were 5 bases for V and 8 bases for J; bases not matched to a gene: 8. From germline, CDR1 is MDHEN and CDR2 SYDVKM. This CDR3 region has 14 residues. CDR3 coding DNA: TGTGCCAGCAGTCCCGGGAGGGGTCGCGATGAGCAGTTCTTC. Encoded protein: CASSPGRGRDEQFF.

The rearrangement joins TRBV11-2 to TRBJ2-5, with no clear D. This CDR3 is built from 15 residues. The germline V gene encodes CDR1 SGHAT and CDR2 FQNNGV. V lost 5 bases and J 5 bases, leaving 18 bases between the germline ends. The CDR3 DNA follows: TGTGCCAGCAGCCGAGGTTCTAAGAGTTCCGAGACCCAGTACTTC. Protein sequence: CASSRGSKSSETQYF.